This passage covers 27 T cell receptor beta chains from one sample sequenced in a study of blood T cell repertoires in COVID-19 (dated by TCRdb to 2018 to 2021). Library preparation was by the immunoSEQ multiplex PCR assay. TCRdb carries this immuneACCESS record with in-frame sequences only. Its versions omit some clonotypes, under half of them owing to an unresolved V gene in the studies checked, with the rest unexplained. The sample records some 190,000 clones, approximately 90% of which are singletons. The leading ten clones occupy approximately 1% of the sample. The sample taken for sequencing was peripheral blood. Every receptor here comes from a man aged 25-40 years with acute or convalescent COVID-19.

This chain joins TRBV5-1 and TRBJ1-1, with D possibly being TRBD1 (6 bases). The CDR3 spans 14 residues. Germline V gene sequence: CDR1 SGHRS, CDR2 YFSETQ. Trimming left V 4 bases short and J 0 bases short, with 10 bases between. This CDR3 is CASSPWTVNTEAFF. The DNA for the CDR3 is TGCGCCAGCAGCCCATGGACAGTGAACACTGAAGCTTTCTTT.

The DNA of the CDR3 is TGCGCCAGCACCCCGGGAGCTAGCGGGAGTAGCACCGGGGAGCTGTTTTTT. Its translation is CASTPGASGSSTGELFF. This rearrangement joins TRBV5-1 to TRBJ2-2, with 10 bases fitting TRBD2. After removal of 6 bases from V and 4 bases from J, the junction contained 12 bases not matched to a gene. Germline-derived CDR1 and CDR2 are SGHRS and YFSETQ. This CDR3 is built from 17 residues.

A single count supports this clone. V and J are TRBV3-1 (or the pseudogene TRBV3-2) and TRBJ2-7; 9 bases line up with TRBD2. This CDR3 region has 15 residues. Germline CDR1 LGHDT, CDR2 YNNKEL (reference sequence). The trim removed 1 base at V and 6 bases at J, leaving 7 bases unmatched. CDR3 sequence reads: CASSQVASGISEQYF. The CDR3 DNA is TGTGCCAGCAGCCAAGTTGCTAGCGGGATAAGCGAGCAGTACTTC.

In this sample, this clone turned up a few times. The V gene is TRBV7-2, the J gene TRBJ1-5; D perhaps matches TRBD1 (6 bases). Germline CDR1 is SGHTA and CDR2 is FQGNSA. Trimming took off 5 bases at V and 0 bases at J, with 8 bases between the two ends. The CDR3 runs to 14 residues. In nucleotides, the CDR3 is TGTGCCAGCAGCAGACAGGATAGCAATCAGCCCCAGCATTTT. This gives the protein CASSRQDSNQPQHF. Full variable domain (missing parts from reference TRBV7-2 and TRBJ1-5): GAGVSQSPSNKVTEKGKDVELRCDPISGHTALYWYRQSLGQGLEFLIYFQGNSAPDKSGLPSDRFSAERTGGSVSTLTIQRTQQEDSAVYLCASSRQDSNQPQHFGDGTRLSIL.

This chain's CDR3 is CASSPGLAGGNEQFF. The CDR3 DNA reads TGTGCCAGCAGCCCGGGACTAGCGGGAGGAAATGAGCAGTTCTTC. V is TRBV7-6 and J is TRBJ2-1, with 15 bases matching TRBD2. The trim removed 5 bases at V and 7 bases at J, leaving 3 bases unmatched. Germline V gene sequence: CDR1 SGHVS, CDR2 FNYEAQ. The CDR3 extends over 15 amino acids.

The J gene is TRBJ1-1, the V gene TRBV18; no reliable D call. The CDR3 covers 14 residues. Between the trimmed V and J ends, which lost 6 bases and 0 bases, there was a span of 11 bases. Looked up from germline, CDR1 is KGHSH and CDR2 is LQKENI. In DNA, the CDR3 is TGTGCCAGCTCCCGGGGATTCATGAACACTGAAGCTTTCTTT. Amino acids: CASSRGFMNTEAFF.

This chain connects TRBV4-1 to TRBJ1-2; no clear D gene. The germline gives CDR1 MGHRA, CDR2 YSYEKL. The CDR3 covers 14 residues. V gave up 1 base and J gave up 7 bases, with 13 bases separating them. The CDR3 here is CASSQAAKKPGYTF. The CDR3 DNA sequence: TGCGCCAGCAGCCAAGCTGCCAAAAAGCCTGGCTACACCTTC.

V and J are TRBV6-5 and TRBJ2-3, with 9 positions matching TRBD2. CDR3 size: 14 residues. With V trimmed by 7 bases and J by 4 bases, 6 bases remained unmatched. The germline V gene encodes CDR1 MNHEY and CDR2 SVGAGI. CDR3 sequence: CASTPGLASDTQYF. Written as DNA, the CDR3 is TGTGCCAGCACCCCCGGACTAGCGTCAGATACGCAGTATTTT.

The chain recombines TRBV9 with TRBJ2-5; D is unresolved. The CDR3 is 13 residues long. CDR1 is SGDLS, CDR2 YYNGEE, per germline. Trimming took 0 bases from V and 5 from J, leaving 8 bases between them. The CDR3 here is CASSVGWRETQYF. As DNA, the CDR3 is TGTGCCAGCAGCGTAGGCTGGCGGGAGACCCAGTACTTC.

The chain joins TRBV5-1 to TRBJ1-3; no clear D gene. V was shortened by 0 bases and J by 0 bases, with 10 bases between the two germline ends. The CDR3 contains 16 residues. CDR1 and CDR2 from the germline V gene are SGHRS and YFSETQ. The CDR3 DNA reads as TGCGCCAGCAGCTTGGCCACGGGGAGCTCTGGAAACACCATATATTTT. This gives the protein CASSLATGSSGNTIYF.

This chain links TRBV11-2 with TRBJ2-1, with TRBD2 as a possible D gene (7 bases). This CDR3 is built from 18 residues. Germline CDR1 reads SGHAT; CDR2 reads FQNNGV. Trimming took off 0 bases at V and 0 bases at J, with 15 bases between the two ends. CDR3 region: CASSLDFQGGGSYNEQFF. CDR3 coding DNA: TGTGCCAGCAGCTTAGATTTTCAGGGAGGGGGCTCCTACAATGAGCAGTTCTTC.

V is TRBV7-8 and J is TRBJ1-6; 7 bases agree with TRBD1. The CDR3 sequence is 14 residues long. Germline values: CDR1 SGHVS, CDR2 FQNEAQ. With V trimmed by 2 bases and J by 8 bases, 3 bases remained unmatched. CDR3 sequence (DNA): TGTGCCAGCAGCTTATCAGGGGGTGATTCACCCCTCCACTTT. This translates into CASSLSGGDSPLHF. The full variable domain, with the rest looked up from reference TRBV7-8 and TRBJ1-6, is GAGVSQSPRYKVAKRGQDVALRCDPISGHVSLFWYQQALGQGPEFLTYFQNEAQLDKSGLPSDRFFAERPEGSVSTLKIQRTQQEDSAVYLCASSLSGGDSPLHFGNGTRLTVT.

About this clone itself: The same CDR3 arises from other DNA sequences in this sample as well. The chain has TRBV5-1 and TRBJ2-3; 14 nucleotides match TRBD2. The CDR3 has 16 amino acids. The ends lost 4 bases at V and 3 bases at J; junction bases unmatched: 4. Per germline, CDR1 SGHRS and CDR2 YFSETQ. CDR3 region: CASSLGLAGATDTQYF. Here the CDR3 DNA reads TGCGCCAGCAGCCTGGGACTAGCGGGAGCAACAGATACGCAGTATTTT.

The J gene is TRBJ2-3, the V gene TRBV9; the match to TRBD2 covers 9 bases. CDR1 is SGDLS and CDR2 is YYNGEE in the germline V gene. Losses at the gene ends were 4 bases for V and 0 bases for J; bases not matched to a gene: 6. CDR3 length: 16 amino acids. CDR3: CASSITSGSSTDTQYF. The CDR3 DNA reads as TGTGCCAGCAGCATCACTAGCGGGTCTAGCACAGATACGCAGTATTTT.

This clone has a single count. The CDR3 DNA reads TGTGCCAGCAGGAGGAAAGGGGGCGAAGCTTTCTTT. Encoded protein: CASRRKGGEAFF. The J gene is TRBJ1-1, the V gene TRBV28, with 7 bases lining up with TRBD1. The CDR3 is 12 amino acids. J lost 8 bases, V lost 6 bases, and 6 bases had no gene match. Germline lookup yields CDR1 MDHEN and CDR2 SYDVKM.

The chain joins TRBV9 to TRBJ1-6, with D possibly matching TRBD1 (5 bases). CDR1 is SGDLS, CDR2 YYNGEE, per germline. CDR3 size: 16 residues. Between the trimmed V and J ends, which lost 3 bases and 6 bases, there was a span of 16 bases. The CDR3, as DNA: TGTGCCAGCAGCGCTGCCCAGGGTTCCCTTAATTCACCCCTCCACTTT. The encoded protein is CASSAAQGSLNSPLHF.

The chain links TRBV7-8 to TRBJ1-1, with TRBD1 identical over 7 bases. This CDR3 has 14 residues. The germline CDR1 and CDR2 sequences are SGHVS and FQNEAQ. V lost 4 bases, J lost 1 base, and 3 bases stayed unmatched. As DNA, the CDR3 is TGTGCCAGCAGCTACGGGACAGCGAACACTGAAGCTTTCTTT. Translation gives CASSYGTANTEAFF. Combining the CDR3 with reference TRBV7-8 and TRBJ1-1 gives the whole variable domain GAGVSQSPRYKVAKRGQDVALRCDPISGHVSLFWYQQALGQGPEFLTYFQNEAQLDKSGLPSDRFFAERPEGSVSTLKIQRTQQEDSAVYLCASSYGTANTEAFFGQGTRLTVV.

This sequence joins TRBV28 and TRBJ1-1, with D possibly matching TRBD1 (6 bases). With 6 bases removed from V and 1 base from J, the gap between germline ends came to 12 bases. Germline V gives CDR1 MDHEN, CDR2 SYDVKM. The CDR3 totals 14 residues. CDR3 sequence (DNA): TGTGCCAGCAGACCAACGACAGGGAACACTGAAGCTTTCTTT. Protein: CASRPTTGNTEAFF.

This chain joins TRBV7-9 and TRBJ2-1; the match to TRBD2 covers 8 bases. From germline, CDR1 is SEHNR and CDR2 FQNEAQ (reference sequence). This CDR3 region has 17 residues. V dropped 1 base and J dropped 8; count of bases not matched to a gene: 13. The CDR3 region is CASSLGTGGPVIDEQFF. The CDR3 DNA is TGTGCCAGCAGCTTAGGCACGGGAGGGCCGGTGATCGATGAGCAGTTCTTC.

The V call is TRBV3-1 (or the pseudogene TRBV3-2), the J call TRBJ2-7, with D perhaps TRBD1 (6 bases). Looked up from germline, CDR1 is LGHDT and CDR2 is YNNKEL (reference sequence). V was cut by 0 bases and J by 3 bases, with 18 bases left in between. This CDR3 spans 17 amino acids. The CDR3 DNA reads as TGTGCCAGCAGCCAAGAAAGGGGGACATGGGGCGTCTACGAGCAGTACTTC. Its translation is CASSQERGTWGVYEQYF.

This chain links TRBV29-1 with TRBJ1-1; D is unclear. CDR1 and CDR2 (germline): SQVTM, ANQGSEA. This CDR3 region has 14 residues. Trimming took off 8 bases at V and 1 base at J, with 17 bases between the two ends. CDR3 loop: CSSTRGGENTEAFF. The CDR3 DNA sequence: TGCAGCTCCACCCGGGGAGGAGAGAACACTGAAGCTTTCTTT.

The chain has TRBV9 and TRBJ1-2, with 9 bases matching TRBD1. This CDR3 spans 15 amino acids. CDR1 and CDR2 (germline): SGDLS, YYNGEE. The junction had 7 bases not matched to a gene; V was cut back by 6 bases and J by 1 base. Written as DNA, the CDR3 is TGTGCCAGCATGAAGACAGGGGGGATTAACTATGGCTACACCTTC. It encodes CASMKTGGINYGYTF. Complete variable domain (other parts from reference TRBV9 and TRBJ1-2): DSGVTQTPKHLITATGQRVTLRCSPRSGDLSVYWYQQSLDQGLQFLIQYYNGEERAKGNILERFSAQQFPDLHSELNLSSLELGDSALYFCASMKTGGINYGYTFGSGTRLTVV.

The chain is built from TRBV5-1 and TRBJ1-1; TRBD1 might be the D (6 bases). Trimming shortened V by 0 bases and J by 4 bases, and 10 bases separated the two germline ends. CDR1 is SGHRS, CDR2 YFSETQ, per germline. This CDR3 region has 14 residues. The CDR3 DNA is TGCGCCAGCAGCTTGGCAGGGGATCGCACTGAAGCTTTCTTT. Protein product: CASSLAGDRTEAFF.

This chain connects TRBV5-1 to TRBJ2-5; 8 bases are shared with TRBD2. Germline trimming cut 0 bases from V and 3 bases from J; bases unmatched to any gene: 10. The CDR3 covers 17 residues. The germline CDR1 and CDR2 sequences are SGHRS and YFSETQ. CDR3 protein: CASSLGPEGLGEETQYF. CDR3 coding DNA: TGCGCCAGCAGCTTGGGACCAGAGGGACTAGGGGAAGAGACCCAGTACTTC.

This chain links TRBV5-4 with TRBJ1-2, with D hard to call. V lost 4 bases and J 4 bases, leaving 11 bases between the germline ends. Looked up from germline, CDR1 is SGHNT and CDR2 is YYREEE (reference sequence). This CDR3 has 13 amino acids. CDR3 region: CASSREGVYGYTF. For the CDR3, the DNA is TGTGCCAGCAGCCGGGAGGGTGTCTATGGCTACACCTTC.

This chain uses TRBV14 with TRBJ2-2; 11 bases are shared with TRBD2. J was trimmed by 2 bases and V by 0 bases; bases with no gene match: 8. The CDR3 contains 19 residues. Germline CDR1 and CDR2: SGHDN and FVKESK. The CDR3 loop is CASSQDLELAGANTGELFF. As DNA, the CDR3 is TGTGCCAGCAGCCAAGATCTTGAACTAGCGGGAGCTAACACCGGGGAGCTGTTTTTT.

The V gene is TRBV9, the J gene TRBJ1-3; unclear D gene. Trimming removed 3 bases at V and 3 bases at J, with 13 bases between. The CDR3 contains 15 residues. Germline V gene sequence: CDR1 SGDLS, CDR2 YYNGEE. The CDR3 nucleotides are TGTGCCAGCAGCGCCCTGCCGGCGGGTGGAAACACCATATATTTT. It codes for CASSALPAGGNTIYF.